The entry below gives a single T cell receptor (beta chain) sequence along with its context. Antigen: not known. This specimen comes from a study of T cells in Graves' hyperthyroidism and ophthalmopathy. Study at large: Peripheral blood samples were taken at initial diagnosis, prior to any treatment. Broader study findings: Most expanded thyroid clonotypes above 0.001 recurred in blood.

Germline-derived CDR1 and CDR2 are LNHDA and SQIVND (reference sequence). This CDR3 has 16 residues. Unmatched junction bases numbered 3, after V lost 5 bases and J lost 0 bases. TCR beta CDR3 regions were amplified from RNA. HTBI primers were used for first-round RT-PCR of the TCR CDR3. TCRdb called the multiplex PCR reads again in MiXCR, with one record for every CDR3 protein. In the table there are roughly 280,000 distinct CDR3 sequences, roughly 22% of which are singletons. This TCR was recovered from a man aged 25 to 40 with Graves' ophthalmopathy. The chain is built from TRBV19 and TRBJ2-2, with 10 bases that match TRBD2. The sequenced material came from blood. In nucleotides, the CDR3 is TGTGCCAGTAGTTTAGCGGGAGGATCGAACACCGGGGAGCTGTTTTTT. Protein product: CASSLAGGSNTGELFF.